This entry lists 27 T cell receptor beta chains sequenced from one sample in a study of response to subunit inactivated influenza vaccine. TCRdb redid the calling of the RT-PCR reads with MiXCR, one entry per CDR3 protein. There are a few hundred thousand distinct CDR3 sequences in the sample; around 20% occur only once, and approximately 10% lies in the top ten. Here the sequenced sample was PBMCs from blood, taken less than 22 months after vaccination. The receptors shown here come from a man in his fifties or sixties who received an inactivated influenza vaccine.

This chain uses TRBV7-2 with TRBJ2-1, with TRBD2 matching 10 bases. V shed 5 bases, J shed 4 bases, and the junction held 2 bases outside the gene matches. CDR3 length: 14 amino acids. The germline V gene has CDR1 SGHTA and CDR2 FQGNSA. The CDR3 nucleotides are TGTGCCAGCAGCAAGGGACTAGCGTACAATGAGCAGTTCTTC. Protein product: CASSKGLAYNEQFF.

This clonotype occurred a few times. This sequence joins TRBV6-2 or TRBV6-3 and TRBJ1-2; D gene ambiguous. V was clipped by 6 bases and J by 5 bases, with 16 bases between them. CDR3 length: 14 residues. In germline, CDR1 is MNHEY, CDR2 SVGEGT. Here the CDR3 DNA reads TGTGCCAGCAGGCCAACCGACGGGAAGTATGGCTACACCTTC. Translation gives CASRPTDGKYGYTF.

CDR3 DNA sequence: TGCGCCAGCAGAGAGGGTCTGGTCAATGAGCAGTTCTTC. Its translation is CASREGLVNEQFF. This chain connects TRBV5-1 to TRBJ2-1; D possibly corresponds to TRBD2 (5 bases). This CDR3 contains 13 residues. The germline V gene has CDR1 SGHRS and CDR2 YFSETQ. The germline V and J ends were trimmed by 5 bases and 6 bases, with 12 bases remaining between them. The full variable domain, its missing parts supplied by reference TRBV5-1 and TRBJ2-1, is KAGVTQTPRYLIKTRGQQVTLSCSPISGHRSVSWYQQTPGQGLQFLFEYFSETQRNKGNFPGRFSGRQFSNSRSEMNVSTLELGDSALYLCASREGLVNEQFFGPGTRLTVL.

This clonotype was counted many times. V usage is TRBV15 and J usage is TRBJ1-6; the D gene is possibly TRBD1 (5 bases). Deletions cut 0 bases from V and 10 bases from J, with 16 bases between. CDR1 and CDR2 from the germline V gene are LNHNV and YYDKDF (reference sequence). The CDR3 consists of 16 residues. The CDR3 region has the DNA TGTGCCACCAGCAGAGATAGTTCAGGGATGTACTCACCCCTCCACTTT. Translation: CATSRDSSGMYSPLHF.

The chain recombines TRBV3-1 with TRBJ2-2, with TRBD1 matching 7 bases. With V trimmed by 4 bases and J by 4 bases, 3 bases remained unmatched. This CDR3 spans 14 amino acids. Germline-derived CDR1 and CDR2 are LGHDT and YNNKEL (reference sequence). CDR3: CASSLRGSTGELFF. Here the CDR3 DNA reads TGTGCCAGCAGCCTCAGGGGGTCCACCGGGGAGCTGTTTTTT.

This clonotype was seen at least ten times. The chain is built from TRBV5-1 and TRBJ1-1; D is perhaps TRBD1 (6 bases). This CDR3 region has 14 residues. From germline, CDR1 is SGHRS and CDR2 YFSETQ. The ends were cut back, 2 bases at V and 1 base at J, with 9 bases in the middle. CDR3 residues: CASSLEQGNTEAFF. The CDR3 bases are TGCGCCAGCAGCTTAGAACAGGGGAACACTGAAGCTTTCTTT.

The rearrangement joins TRBV29-1 to TRBJ1-1; 7 nucleotides agree with TRBD1. The ends lost 7 bases at V and 1 base at J; junction bases unmatched: 3. Germline V CDR1 and CDR2: SQVTM, ANQGSEA. CDR3 length equals 12 residues. The CDR3, as DNA: TGCAGCGGGGGACAGAGGAACACTGAAGCTTTCTTT. This translates into CSGGQRNTEAFF.

Written as DNA, the CDR3 is TGTGCCAGCAGTCCGCCCGGGACTAGCTCCGAGCAGTACTTC. This encodes CASSPPGTSSEQYF. The chain has TRBV6-2 or TRBV6-3 and TRBJ2-7; 9 bases are shared with TRBD2. V lost 5 bases, J lost 6 bases, and 8 bases stayed unmatched. Germline V lookup: CDR1 MNHEY, CDR2 SVGEGT. The CDR3 length is 14 residues.

This clonotype was detected only a few times. The chain carries TRBV7-3 and TRBJ2-2, with D maybe TRBD2 (6 bases). CDR1 and CDR2 (germline): SGHTA, FQGTGA. Trimming removed 4 bases from V and 6 bases from J, with 9 bases in between. The CDR3 consists of 13 residues. The CDR3 is CASSSPGAGELFF. In DNA form, the CDR3 reads TGTGCCAGCAGCTCTCCGGGAGCCGGGGAGCTGTTTTTT.

The rearrangement uses TRBV28 and TRBJ1-1, with 7 bases aligning to TRBD1. The germline V gene encodes CDR1 MDHEN and CDR2 SYDVKM. The CDR3 covers 12 residues. Trimming removed 6 bases from V and 6 bases from J; junction bases left unmatched: 4. CDR3 protein: CASSGRGSEAFF. DNA for the CDR3: TGTGCCAGCAGCGGCAGGGGGTCTGAAGCTTTCTTT. The whole variable domain, filled in from reference TRBV28 and TRBJ1-1, reads DVKVTQSSRYLVKRTGEKVFLECVQDMDHENMFWYRQDPGLGLRLIYFSYDVKMKEKGDIPEGYSVSREKKERFSLILESASTNQTSMYLCASSGRGSEAFFGQGTRLTVV.

This sequence joins TRBV20-1 and TRBJ1-5; D possibly corresponds to TRBD1 (5 bases). V dropped 3 bases and J dropped 6 bases, with 12 bases sitting between them. The germline V gene encodes CDR1 DFQATT and CDR2 SNEGSKA (reference sequence). This CDR3 has 13 residues. The CDR3 nucleotides read TGCAGTGCTAGTCGTCAGGGTCGTCAGCCCCAGCATTTT. Its protein is CSASRQGRQPQHF.

This chain connects TRBV27 to TRBJ1-3; D gene ambiguous. V lost 0 bases to trimming and J lost 3 bases, with 6 bases between them. In germline, CDR1 is MNHEY, CDR2 SMNVEV (reference sequence). The CDR3 sequence is 14 residues long. In nucleotides, the CDR3 is TGTGCCAGCAGTTTATCTTATGGTGGAAACACCATATATTTT. It specifies CASSLSYGGNTIYF.

The CDR3 DNA is TGCAGTGCTAGCTATCAGGGAAATTCACCCCTCCACTTT. As protein: CSASYQGNSPLHF. J is TRBJ1-6 and V is TRBV20-1; a weak D match, TRBD1 (5 bases). Germline CDR1 reads DFQATT; CDR2 reads SNEGSKA (reference sequence). Trimming removed 3 bases from V and 7 bases from J, with 10 bases in between. The CDR3 totals 13 residues.

The rearrangement joins TRBV20-1 to TRBJ1-2, with D perhaps matching TRBD1 (6 bases). Germline V gives CDR1 DFQATT, CDR2 SNEGSKA (reference sequence). CDR3 length: 15 amino acids. V lost 5 bases to trimming and J lost 8 bases, with 24 bases between them. In DNA form, the CDR3 reads TGCAGTGCTCCCCAGAAGTCCACAGGGCCGGGAGGCTACACCTTC. This sequence encodes CSAPQKSTGPGGYTF.

This clonotype was observed at least ten times. V and J are TRBV12-3 or TRBV12-4 and TRBJ1-1; 7 bases line up with TRBD1. The CDR3 is 14 residues long. The V gene end was trimmed by 5 bases and the J gene end by 5 bases; junction bases not matched to a gene: 8. The CDR3 region is CASSMGQWRTEAFF. The CDR3 DNA sequence: TGTGCCAGCAGTATGGGACAGTGGAGGACTGAAGCTTTCTTT.

This chain uses TRBV5-6 with TRBJ1-1, with TRBD1 identical over 9 bases. The germline V gene has CDR1 SGHDT and CDR2 YYEEEE. The length of the CDR3 is 17 residues. With 0 bases clipped from V and 6 bases from J, the junction kept 12 bases outside the gene matches. For the CDR3, the DNA is TGTGCCAGCAGCTTGGAGATCCGGGACAGGGAAGCCGCTGAAGCTTTCTTT. This gives the protein CASSLEIRDREAAEAFF.

This clonotype was seen only a few times. The chain couples TRBV6-2 or TRBV6-3 to TRBJ1-2; no firm D call. In germline, CDR1 is MNHEY, CDR2 SVGEGT. Trimming took 5 bases from V and 6 from J, leaving 10 bases between them. The CDR3 covers 12 residues. The CDR3 protein is CASSQLTDGYTF. The CDR3 nucleotides are TGTGCCAGCAGTCAACTGACTGATGGCTACACCTTC.

The chain uses TRBV12-3 or TRBV12-4 and TRBJ1-1, with a possible D match to TRBD1 (5 bases). V lost 5 bases and J lost 1, with 8 bases in between. This CDR3 is built from 13 residues. The DNA of the CDR3 is TGTGCCAGCAGTGGACAACCGAACACTGAAGCTTTCTTT. It encodes CASSGQPNTEAFF.

The rearrangement links TRBV16 to TRBJ2-1; D call uncertain. Trimming shortened V by 0 bases and J by 4 bases, and 19 bases separated the two germline ends. CDR1 is KGHSY, CDR2 FQNENV, per germline. CDR3 length: 18 residues. CDR3 bases: TGTGCCAGCAGCCAATCAGCCCCCGGGTCTCAACTATACAATGAGCAGTTCTTC. This encodes CASSQSAPGSQLYNEQFF.

This clonotype has ten or more counts. V usage is TRBV5-1 and J usage is TRBJ1-1, with D unclear. The CDR3 length is 15 residues. Germline loops: CDR1 SGHRS, CDR2 YFSETQ. V lost 0 bases and J lost 1, with 10 bases in between. The CDR3 reads CASSLEGEGNTEAFF. CDR3 sequence (DNA): TGCGCCAGCAGCTTGGAAGGAGAGGGGAACACTGAAGCTTTCTTT.

CDR3 sequence (DNA): TGCGCCAGCAGCGCAACAGTTTTCAATGAAAAACTGTTTTTT. It encodes CASSATVFNEKLFF. The genes are TRBV5-1 and TRBJ1-4; D not resolved. V was cut by 4 bases and J by 5 bases, with 12 bases left in between. Germline V CDR1 and CDR2: SGHRS, YFSETQ. The CDR3 has 14 residues. The full variable domain, completed using reference TRBV5-1 and TRBJ1-4, is KAGVTQTPRYLIKTRGQQVTLSCSPISGHRSVSWYQQTPGQGLQFLFEYFSETQRNKGNFPGRFSGRQFSNSRSEMNVSTLELGDSALYLCASSATVFNEKLFFGSGTQLSVL.

CDR3 amino acids: CASSLNVGTGSDTQYF. In nucleotides, the CDR3 is TGTGCCAGCAGTTTAAACGTTGGGACAGGGTCAGATACGCAGTATTTT. The V and J genes are TRBV12-3 or TRBV12-4 and TRBJ2-3; TRBD1 agrees at 9 bases. Trimming took 2 bases from V and 4 from J; bases not matched to a gene: 7. The CDR3 is 16 amino acids.

The CDR3 nucleotides are TGTGCCAGCAGCCCGGGGGGGAACGATGAAAAACTGTTTTTT. Translation: CASSPGGNDEKLFF. This chain connects TRBV3-1 to TRBJ1-4; possibly TRBD1 for D (5 bases). This CDR3 spans 14 amino acids. Trimming shortened V by 4 bases and J by 6 bases, and 12 bases separated the two germline ends. CDR1 is LGHDT and CDR2 is YNNKEL in the germline V gene (reference sequence).

This chain links TRBV20-1 with TRBJ1-1; a weak D match, TRBD1 (5 bases). Germline V lookup: CDR1 DFQATT, CDR2 SNEGSKA (reference sequence). The CDR3 sequence is 12 residues long. Deletions cut 6 bases from V and 0 bases from J, with 8 bases between. The CDR3 loop is CSALDMNTEAFF. CDR3 coding DNA: TGCAGTGCATTGGACATGAACACTGAAGCTTTCTTT.

This clonotype has only a few counts. V usage is TRBV7-2 and J usage is TRBJ1-1, with no clear D. Germline V gene sequence: CDR1 SGHTA, CDR2 FQGNSA. The germline V and J ends were trimmed by 0 bases and 2 bases, with 7 bases remaining between them. This CDR3 spans 14 amino acids. The CDR3 nucleotides are TGTGCCAGCAGCTTAGCGTCGGGAAACACTGAAGCTTTCTTT. Protein sequence: CASSLASGNTEAFF.

This clonotype was seen a handful of times. The chain employs TRBV7-9 and TRBJ1-4; unclear D gene. Germline-derived CDR1 and CDR2 are SEHNR and FQNEAQ (reference sequence). V was trimmed by 5 bases and J by 0 bases, leaving 16 bases between them. The length of the CDR3 is 17 residues. The CDR3 DNA reads as TGTGCCAGCAGCATAGAAAATCCGGGAGCAACTAATGAAAAACTGTTTTTT. It yields the protein CASSIENPGATNEKLFF.

This clonotype was detected a few times. The chain carries TRBV20-1 and TRBJ1-3; D gene ambiguous. The CDR3 runs to 12 residues. Trimming shortened V by 5 bases and J by 4 bases, and 9 bases separated the two germline ends. In germline, CDR1 is DFQATT, CDR2 SNEGSKA (reference sequence). The CDR3 here is CSARHEGNTIYF. The CDR3, as DNA: TGCAGTGCTCGACATGAGGGAAACACCATATATTTT.